This TCR beta chain appears in the sequencing data of a study of T cells after yellow fever vaccination. The study, taken as a whole, reports: Detected again after the booster were most primary-vaccination clones, at 96% CD4 and about 90% CD8.

The length of the CDR3 is 15 residues. V shed 2 bases and J 5 bases; nucleotides not matched to a gene: 5. Germline lookup yields CDR1 SGHRS and CDR2 YFSETQ. A process of 5'RACE template switching, which added a universal primer site and UMIs, was used to make TCR cDNA. TCRdb processed the 5' RACE reads anew with MiXCR; each CDR3 protein has one entry. The profile covers hundreds of thousands of distinct CDR3 sequences, with 13% appearing a single time and more than 13% taken by the ten largest. This clonotype was picked up a small number of times. The target antigen is unknown. The origin of this receptor is a young man who received the YFV17D yellow fever vaccine. The chain uses TRBV5-1 and TRBJ2-1, with 9 bases matching TRBD2. The source was PBMCs, collected on the day of the yellow fever booster vaccination. CDR3 nucleotide sequence: TGCGCCAGCAGCTTTAGGGCTAGCGGGGACAATGAGCAGTTCTTC. Translation gives CASSFRASGDNEQFF.